Detailed here is one T cell receptor beta chain. These data are taken from a study of blood T cell repertoires in COVID-19. Sequencing used immunoSEQ multiplex PCR; TCRdb keeps in-frame clones, though not all of them. This table holds 150,000 to 200,000 clones, 70% to 80% found once. The CDR3 is made up of 15 amino acids. CDR1 and CDR2 (germline): SGHKS, YYEKEE (reference sequence). V was trimmed by 2 bases and J by 2 bases, leaving 13 bases between them. The sequence came from a woman between 50 and 59 years old who had recovered from COVID-19. The chain combines TRBV5-5 with TRBJ1-1; no reliable D call. The source material was PBMCs or T cells enriched from blood (not recorded which). This CDR3 is CASSFGLTVNTEAFF. The CDR3 DNA follows: TGTGCCAGCAGCTTTGGTTTAACAGTAAACACTGAAGCTTTCTTT.